The source of this T cell receptor beta chain is a study of T cell repertoires in cytomegalovirus infection. Overall study findings and caveats: Across the ex vivo response, the dominant clonotypes were HLA-C-restricted CMV-specific TCR beta clonotypes.

Each CDR3 protein is one row after TCRdb ran MiXCR on the reads. The table has about 500,000 distinct CDR3 sequences, roughly a third seen once. The V and J ends lost 3 bases and 5 bases respectively, with 13 bases between them. The CDR3 has 14 amino acids. The sample holds many counts of this clonotype. Its antigen is currently unknown. The sequencing used cultured PBMCs, collected from culture after CMV antigen stimulation. This chain connects TRBV12-3 or TRBV12-4 to TRBJ1-1, with TRBD1 as a possible D gene (6 bases). This TCR was recovered from a human donor in good health (CMV status not recorded). Some clones in this sample may be carry-over from other donors' samples. CDR3 sequence: CASSFNREGTEAFF. The CDR3 DNA is TGTGCCAGCAGTTTTAACAGGGAGGGGACTGAAGCTTTCTTT.